This T cell receptor beta chain came from a study of T cell responses to AZD1222 COVID-19 vaccine. TCRdb keeps only in-frame clones here, not all; method: immunoSEQ multiplex PCR. The sample records 110,000 to 150,000 clones, over 90% being singletons. In the case of this clone: The antigen is undetermined.

CDR1 SEHNR and CDR2 FQNEAQ come from the germline V gene (reference sequence). V shed 1 base and J 0 bases; nucleotides not matched to a gene: 5. The CDR3 loop spans 16 amino acids. Findings and limits, study-wide: Donors were chiefly white British, with a greater number of females, and clonal diversity was perhaps underestimated. Two AZD1222 administrations were followed by greater Spike-specific TCR breadth and depth.

This sequence originates from an adult in good health. Sequenced material: peripheral blood, taken on day 0 of MenACWY control vaccination. The V and J genes are TRBV7-9 and TRBJ1-1, with 7 bases fitting TRBD1. The CDR3, as DNA: TGTGCCAGCAGCTTAGGGGTGGGACAGTTGAACACTGAAGCTTTCTTT. The encoded protein is CASSLGVGQLNTEAFF.